These 28 T cell receptor beta chains were sequenced from one sample in a study of CD8+ T cells in alopecia areata. Sequencing templates came from extracted RNA that was reverse transcribed into cDNA. The repertoire was sequenced with immunoSEQ multiplex PCR; TCRdb's copy has only in-frame clones and lacks some. Of about 140,000 clones in the sample, about half are singletons; the top ten hold over 0.75%. The sample in question was CD4+ T cells sorted from blood, obtained at week 0. The receptors shown here come from a human donor with alopecia areata.

The rearrangement joins TRBV30 to TRBJ2-3, with D tentatively TRBD1 or TRBD2 (5 bases each). Germline-derived CDR1 and CDR2 are GTSNPN and SVGIG (reference sequence). The CDR3 has 13 residues. Trimming took 4 bases from V and 3 from J, leaving 11 bases between them. Written as DNA, the CDR3 is TGTGCCTGGAATGTGTGGGGGACAGATACGCAGTATTTT. This codes for CAWNVWGTDTQYF.

This clone was found once. V usage is TRBV6-5 and J usage is TRBJ2-1; D uncertain. V was trimmed by 7 bases and J by 2 bases, leaving 12 bases between them. Germline CDR1 is MNHEY and CDR2 is SVGAGI. The CDR3 sequence is 14 residues long. CDR3 protein: CASKVGRTYNEQFF. CDR3 nucleotide sequence: TGTGCCAGCAAAGTGGGCAGAACCTACAATGAGCAGTTCTTC.

CDR3 coding DNA: TGCAGCGTTGATGTAGTCCGCCTAGGGGAGACCCAGTACTTC. It encodes CSVDVVRLGETQYF. The chain joins TRBV29-1 to TRBJ2-5; D not resolved. Germline CDR1 reads SQVTM; CDR2 reads ANQGSEA. There are 14 residues in the CDR3. Trimming took 3 bases from V and 5 from J, leaving 16 bases between them.

This clone was found a few times. J is TRBJ1-5 and V is TRBV18; D might be TRBD1 (5 bases). With 6 bases removed from V and 3 bases from J, the gap between germline ends came to 12 bases. CDR1 and CDR2 from the germline V gene are KGHSH and LQKENI. The CDR3 runs 14 residues. In DNA form, the CDR3 reads TGTGCCAGCTCCCGCGACAGCCACAATCAGCCCCAGCATTTT. It is translated as CASSRDSHNQPQHF.

CDR3 bases: TGTGCCAGCCGACGGGACGGTACGTCCTACGAGCAGTACTTC. Translation gives CASRRDGTSYEQYF. The rearrangement joins TRBV28 to TRBJ2-7; D tentatively reads TRBD1 or TRBD2 (5 bases each). The CDR3 length is 14 residues. Germline V gene data show CDR1 as MDHEN and CDR2 as SYDVKM. Between the trimmed V and J ends, which lost 8 bases and 1 base, there was a span of 15 bases.

There are a few counts of this clone. V usage is TRBV29-1 and J usage is TRBJ2-7; 7 bases are shared with TRBD2. The CDR3 has 15 amino acids. Trimming removed 5 bases from V and 1 base from J; junction bases left unmatched: 11. Germline-derived CDR1 and CDR2 are SQVTM and ANQGSEA. The CDR3 region is CSVSGGDSGSYEQYF. The CDR3, as DNA: TGCAGCGTTTCAGGTGGGGATAGCGGGTCCTACGAGCAGTACTTC.

This clone appeared a single time. The gene calls are TRBV6-1 and TRBJ2-5; D ambiguous. CDR1 and CDR2 (germline): MNHNS, SASEGT. Deletions cut 7 bases from V and 7 bases from J, with 10 bases between. The CDR3 loop spans 11 amino acids. CDR3 protein: CASTKGGTQYF. The CDR3 DNA sequence: TGTGCCAGCACCAAGGGTGGGACCCAGTACTTC.

The V and J genes are TRBV5-1 and TRBJ2-7; 13 bases map to TRBD2. Trimming took 3 bases from V and 5 from J; bases not matched to a gene: 14. CDR3 length equals 18 residues. Germline assignment: CDR1 SGHRS and CDR2 YFSETQ. The CDR3 is CASSYGLAGEVSVDEQYF. CDR3 sequence (DNA): TGCGCCAGCAGCTACGGACTAGCGGGAGAGGTATCCGTGGACGAGCAGTACTTC. Looking up the rest from reference TRBV5-1 and TRBJ2-7 gives the full variable domain: KAGVTQTPRYLIKTRGQQVTLSCSPISGHRSVSWYQQTPGQGLQFLFEYFSETQRNKGNFPGRFSGRQFSNSRSEMNVSTLELGDSALYLCASSYGLAGEVSVDEQYFGPGTRLTVT.

This clone has a handful of counts. This chain links TRBV4-2 with TRBJ1-1; tentative D call: TRBD1 (6 bases). Trimming removed 0 bases at V and 11 bases at J, with 16 bases between. The CDR3 consists of 14 residues. CDR1 is LGHNA, CDR2 YNFKEQ, per germline. The CDR3 spells CASSQDTGTGVAFF. The CDR3 region has the DNA TGTGCCAGCAGCCAAGATACAGGGACGGGGGTGGCTTTCTTT.

The rearrangement joins TRBV30 to TRBJ2-7; 9 nucleotides match TRBD1. The CDR3 extends over 18 amino acids. Germline CDR1 and CDR2: GTSNPN and SVGIG (reference sequence). V was pared by 2 bases and J by 5 bases, with 19 bases of the junction left unmatched. The CDR3 sequence is CAWSRFYVGTGTIHEQYF. The CDR3 DNA is TGTGCCTGGAGTCGTTTCTACGTGGGGACAGGGACAATCCACGAGCAGTACTTC.

The chain uses TRBV4-1 and TRBJ2-1; no firm D call. CDR3 length: 13 amino acids. The V gene's germline CDR1 is MGHRA and CDR2 YSYEKL. V was clipped by 3 bases and J by 4 bases, with 7 bases between them. In DNA, the CDR3 is TGCGCCAGCAGCCAGGTAGCTTACAATGAGCAGTTCTTC. Encoded protein: CASSQVAYNEQFF.

In its sample, this clone was seen a few times. J is TRBJ1-4 and V is TRBV30; D possibly corresponds to TRBD1 (5 bases). V was pared by 1 base and J by 3 bases, with 9 bases between. The CDR3 is 14 residues long. Germline CDR1 is GTSNPN and CDR2 is SVGIG (reference sequence). Here the CDR3 reads CAWSGGASNEKLFF. The CDR3 nucleotides read TGTGCCTGGAGTGGTGGGGCCTCTAATGAAAAACTGTTTTTT.

This clone was detected only a few times. The genes are TRBV15 and TRBJ2-7; perhaps D is TRBD1 or TRBD2 (5 bases each). The germline gives CDR1 LNHNV, CDR2 YYDKDF (reference sequence). This CDR3 contains 12 residues. Trimming took 0 bases from V and 13 from J, leaving 13 bases between them. CDR3 sequence (DNA): TGTGCCACCAGCAGAGATAGGGGACGGACATACTTC. It specifies CATSRDRGRTYF.

The V call is TRBV20-1, the J call TRBJ1-1; no reliable D call. Trimming stripped 0 bases from V and 7 bases from J, with 3 bases between. The CDR3 extends over 10 amino acids. The germline gives CDR1 DFQATT, CDR2 SNEGSKA (reference sequence). CDR3 region: CSARDYEAFF. The CDR3 DNA reads TGCAGTGCTAGAGATTATGAAGCTTTCTTT.

The V gene is TRBV30, the J gene TRBJ2-5; TRBD1 aligns across 7 bases. The CDR3 loop spans 15 amino acids. CDR1 is GTSNPN, CDR2 SVGIG, per germline (reference sequence). The ends lost 3 bases at V and 5 bases at J; junction bases unmatched: 12. CDR3 region: CAWSPGQNLGETQYF. The CDR3 DNA sequence: TGTGCCTGGAGCCCGGGACAGAACCTGGGGGAGACCCAGTACTTC.

The genes are TRBV4-1 and TRBJ1-5; TRBD1 aligns across 9 bases. This CDR3 region has 15 residues. CDR1 is MGHRA, CDR2 YSYEKL, per germline. The ends lost 1 base at V and 6 bases at J; junction bases unmatched: 4. The CDR3 DNA reads as TGCGCCAGCAGCCAAGGACAGGGGGTTAGTCAGCCCCAGCATTTT. Encoded protein: CASSQGQGVSQPQHF.

This chain uses TRBV5-4 with TRBJ2-5, with unresolved D. In germline, CDR1 is SGHNT, CDR2 YYREEE (reference sequence). V shed 5 bases and J shed 2 bases, with 13 bases lying between them. The CDR3 consists of 14 residues. CDR3 DNA sequence: TGTGCCAGCAGGTCGGGTTCGCCTCAAGAGACCCAGTACTTC. Amino acids: CASRSGSPQETQYF.

The chain recombines TRBV29-1 with TRBJ1-1; 9 bases map to TRBD1. The CDR3 consists of 13 residues. Per the germline V gene, CDR1 is SQVTM and CDR2 is ANQGSEA. Germline trimming cut 4 bases from V and 1 base from J; bases unmatched to any gene: 1. Here the CDR3 DNA reads TGCAGCGTTGGGACAGGGGCGAACACTGAAGCTTTCTTT. Translation gives CSVGTGANTEAFF.

The CDR3 region has the DNA TGTGCCACCAAGCGGCTGGATACGCAGTATTTT. The encoded protein is CATKRLDTQYF. The chain carries TRBV10-3 and TRBJ2-3; D is possibly TRBD2 (5 bases). The V gene lost 10 bases and the J gene lost 6 bases, with 11 bases spanning the gap. The CDR3 loop spans 11 amino acids. CDR1 and CDR2 (germline): ENHRY, SYGVKD.

CDR3 DNA: TGCAGCGTTGAAGGCGGGCCTGGAAACACCATATATTTT. Its protein product is CSVEGGPGNTIYF. This chain links TRBV29-1 with TRBJ1-3; no clear D gene. The V end was cut by 1 base, the J end by 2 bases, with 6 bases between. This CDR3 spans 13 amino acids. CDR1 is SQVTM and CDR2 is ANQGSEA in the germline V gene.

The V gene is TRBV7-2, the J gene TRBJ2-1; D remains ambiguous. Looked up from germline, CDR1 is SGHTA and CDR2 is FQGNSA. This CDR3 is 12 amino acids long. V lost 1 base and J lost 9, with 7 bases in between. The CDR3 region is CASSLVGFEQFF. The DNA of the CDR3 is TGTGCCAGCAGCTTAGTAGGTTTTGAGCAGTTCTTC.

Details on this clone: The sample carries other DNA sequences with the same CDR3. The V gene is TRBV2, the J gene TRBJ1-5; the match to TRBD1 covers 9 bases. After removal of 3 bases from V and 7 bases from J, the junction contained 4 bases not matched to a gene. The CDR3 spans 14 residues. The germline V gene has CDR1 SNHLY and CDR2 FYNNEI. The CDR3 region is CASSDTGGRQPQHF. CDR3 bases: TGTGCCAGCAGTGATACAGGGGGCAGGCAGCCCCAGCATTTT.

This clone came up a few times. The gene calls are TRBV2 and TRBJ2-5, with a possible D match to TRBD2 (5 bases). V lost 7 bases and J lost 5, with 20 bases in between. Germline CDR1 is SNHLY and CDR2 is FYNNEI. The CDR3 is 15 residues long. This CDR3 reads CASKLSGLRRETQYF. The DNA of the CDR3 is TGTGCCAGCAAACTCTCCGGACTCCGCCGGGAGACCCAGTACTTC.

As concerns this clone: Within the sample, other DNA sequences also encode this same CDR3. This chain connects TRBV15 to TRBJ2-7; D perhaps matches TRBD1 (5 bases). The CDR3 spans 13 residues. Germline values: CDR1 LNHNV, CDR2 YYDKDF (reference sequence). Trimming stripped 0 bases from V and 3 bases from J, with 6 bases between. CDR3 in amino acids: CATSRDRGYEQYF. The CDR3 nucleotides are TGTGCCACCAGCAGAGATAGGGGCTACGAGCAGTACTTC.

This clone was observed a handful of times. The chain uses TRBV5-1 and TRBJ1-1, with 11 bases matching TRBD1. V lost 4 bases to trimming and J lost 4 bases; unmatched junction nucleotides: 3. This CDR3 region has 14 residues. In germline, CDR1 is SGHRS, CDR2 YFSETQ. The CDR3 nucleotides read TGCGCCAGCAGCCCCGGGACAGGGGGCACTGAAGCTTTCTTT. Protein product: CASSPGTGGTEAFF.

The genes are TRBV30 and TRBJ1-5, with D maybe TRBD1 (5 bases). Germline-derived CDR1 and CDR2 are GTSNPN and SVGIG (reference sequence). This CDR3 is built from 14 residues. Trimming pared 2 bases from V and 7 bases from J, leaving 15 bases between. The CDR3, as DNA: TGTGCCTGGAGTTTGGGGGGAGTAGGACAGCCCCAGCATTTT. The encoded protein is CAWSLGGVGQPQHF. Combining the CDR3 with reference TRBV30 and TRBJ1-5 gives the whole variable domain SQTIHQWPATLVQPVGSPLSLECTVEGTSNPNLYWYRQAAGRGLQLLFYSVGIGQISSEVPQNLSASRPQDRQFILSSKKLLLSDSGFYLCAWSLGGVGQPQHFGDGTRLSIL.

The V gene is TRBV30, the J gene TRBJ2-7; 8 bases align to TRBD1. Unmatched junction bases numbered 5, after V lost 6 bases and J lost 1 base. CDR1 and CDR2 (germline): GTSNPN, SVGIG (reference sequence). CDR3 length: 13 residues. CDR3 protein: CACSTGGSYEQYF. CDR3 DNA sequence: TGTGCCTGCTCCACAGGGGGGTCCTACGAGCAGTACTTC. Full variable domain (outside the CDR3, taken from reference TRBV30 and TRBJ2-7): SQTIHQWPATLVQPVGSPLSLECTVEGTSNPNLYWYRQAAGRGLQLLFYSVGIGQISSEVPQNLSASRPQDRQFILSSKKLLLSDSGFYLCACSTGGSYEQYFGPGTRLTVT.

V usage is TRBV25-1 and J usage is TRBJ2-5, with 7 positions matching TRBD1. The germline V gene encodes CDR1 MGHDK and CDR2 SYGVNS. After removal of 4 bases from V and 4 bases from J, the junction contained 12 bases not matched to a gene. The CDR3 extends over 16 amino acids. CDR3 loop: CASSARLGHRGETQYF. The CDR3 coding sequence is TGTGCCAGCAGTGCAAGGCTAGGACACAGGGGAGAGACCCAGTACTTC.